This T cell receptor beta chain was captured by sequencing in a study of Graves' ophthalmopathy and Graves' hyperthyroidism. This clonotype was seen repeatedly, ten times or more. Germline lookup yields CDR1 LNHDA and CDR2 SQIVND (reference sequence). The CDR3 covers 15 residues. V was cut by 3 bases and J by 0 bases, with 11 bases left in between. Amplifying from RNA transcripts, the study obtained TCR beta CDR3 regions. HTBI primers served in a first-round RT-PCR, which a second-round multiplex PCR followed. One entry per CDR3 protein results from TCRdb running MiXCR on the multiplex PCR reads. The sample records a few hundred thousand distinct CDR3 sequences, roughly 15% being singletons.

Sequenced: peripheral blood. The V and J genes are TRBV19 and TRBJ1-2; no clear D. This clonotype was sampled from a woman between 18 and 29 years old with stable Graves' hyperthyroidism. CDR3 in amino acids: CASSISVGANYGYTF. CDR3 nucleotide sequence: TGTGCCAGTAGTATTAGCGTCGGGGCTAACTATGGCTACACCTTC.